A single sample gave rise to the 29 T cell receptor beta chains below, sequenced in a study of a mutant IDH1 vaccine in newly diagnosed glioma. Assay: immunoSEQ multiplex PCR; the TCRdb copy retains only in-frame clones and omits some. The sample includes 90,000 to 100,000 clones, 70% to 90% of them seen just once. The time point here: baseline, week 1 (first vaccination visit). Stated treatment: pre-vaccination baseline after standard-of-care therapy. This material consisted of PBMCs, taken from a glioma patient treated with radiotherapy, temozolomide or both. All receptors derive from a woman in her fifties or sixties with glioma.

The chain uses TRBV19 and TRBJ1-5; D is possibly TRBD1 (6 bases). Germline V lookup: CDR1 LNHDA, CDR2 SQIVND (reference sequence). Trimming removed 8 bases at V and 2 bases at J, with 16 bases between. This CDR3 region has 15 residues. The CDR3 nucleotides read TGTGCCAGTTCATTGGGGGCCTATGGCAATCAGCCCCAGCATTTT. It is translated as CASSLGAYGNQPQHF.

CDR3 sequence: CASTFSGRASNTGELFF. The CDR3 DNA follows: TGTGCCAGTACCTTTAGCGGGAGGGCCTCGAACACCGGGGAGCTGTTTTTT. The chain combines TRBV19 with TRBJ2-2; 11 positions match TRBD2. Trimming cost V 7 bases and J 0 bases; bases outside gene matches: 7. Germline V CDR1 and CDR2: LNHDA, SQIVND (reference sequence). This CDR3 region has 17 residues.

The V and J genes are TRBV6-6 and TRBJ1-4; no clear D. V dropped 2 bases and J dropped 5 bases, with 9 bases sitting between them. The CDR3 extends over 14 amino acids. Germline loops: CDR1 MNHNY, CDR2 SVGAGI (reference sequence). CDR3 DNA: TGTGCCAGCAGTTACCGGAGCAGGAATGAAAAACTGTTTTTT. It encodes CASSYRSRNEKLFF.

The rearrangement links TRBV15 to TRBJ2-2, with D tentatively TRBD1 (6 bases). Germline V gives CDR1 LNHNV, CDR2 YYDKDF (reference sequence). This CDR3 has 11 amino acids. V was pared by 8 bases and J by 7 bases, with 8 bases between. The CDR3 sequence: CATGGLGELFF. The CDR3 DNA reads TGTGCCACCGGGGGCCTCGGGGAGCTGTTTTTT.

The count of this clone is one. The J gene is TRBJ2-2, the V gene TRBV5-1, with 9 bases identical to TRBD1. The germline V gene encodes CDR1 SGHRS and CDR2 YFSETQ. Trimming at V came to 6 bases and at J to 3 bases, leaving 6 bases not matched to a gene. CDR3 length equals 15 residues. This CDR3 is CASTQQGAYTGELFF. Written as DNA, the CDR3 is TGCGCCAGCACCCAACAGGGGGCCTACACCGGGGAGCTGTTTTTT.

This chain uses TRBV11-2 with TRBJ2-7; 10 bases agree with TRBD1. The CDR3 covers 14 residues. The J segment lost 2 bases and the V segment lost 3 bases, leaving 1 base of the junction unmatched. From germline, CDR1 is SGHAT and CDR2 FQNNGV. CDR3 nucleotide sequence: TGTGCCAGCAGCTTCGGGACAGGGGCCTACGAGCAGTACTTC. Its protein product is CASSFGTGAYEQYF.

This chain uses TRBV14 with TRBJ2-7; 9 nucleotides align to TRBD2. Looked up from germline, CDR1 is SGHDN and CDR2 is FVKESK. The CDR3 sequence is 16 residues long. V shed 2 bases and J 2 bases; nucleotides not matched to a gene: 7. CDR3 loop: CASSQLSGRLTYEQYF. The CDR3 DNA reads TGTGCCAGCAGCCAACTCAGCGGGAGGCTTACCTACGAGCAGTACTTC.

The chain combines TRBV5-1 with TRBJ1-1; TRBD1 is a possible D gene (5 bases). Between the trimmed V and J ends, which lost 4 bases and 1 base, there was a span of 8 bases. The CDR3 extends over 13 amino acids. Germline CDR1 reads SGHRS; CDR2 reads YFSETQ. The CDR3 DNA is TGCGCCAGCAGCCCGACAGCGAACACTGAAGCTTTCTTT. It yields the protein CASSPTANTEAFF.

The chain links TRBV5-1 to TRBJ2-3, with unresolved D. Trimming cost V 4 bases and J 2 bases, with 11 bases left between them. CDR3 length equals 14 residues. Germline V gene data show CDR1 as SGHRS and CDR2 as YFSETQ. CDR3 nucleotide sequence: TGCGCCAGCAGCCCCCTAGATTTCACAGATACGCAGTATTTT. Translating gives CASSPLDFTDTQYF.

This chain connects TRBV29-1 to TRBJ2-1, with a possible D match to TRBD2 (6 bases). This CDR3 contains 14 residues. The V end was cut by 3 bases, the J end by 0 bases, with 9 bases between. The germline V gene encodes CDR1 SQVTM and CDR2 ANQGSEA. This CDR3 is CSVDSGFSYNEQFF. In DNA, the CDR3 is TGCAGCGTTGATAGCGGATTCTCCTACAATGAGCAGTTCTTC.

This clone came up once. The chain employs TRBV5-1 and TRBJ2-7; 10 bases are shared with TRBD2. Germline CDR1 reads SGHRS; CDR2 reads YFSETQ. Trimming cost V 0 bases and J 5 bases; bases outside gene matches: 11. The CDR3 contains 17 residues. The CDR3: CASSLELAGSLSDEQYF. DNA for the CDR3: TGCGCCAGCAGCTTGGAACTAGCGGGAAGTCTTAGCGACGAGCAGTACTTC.

This chain uses TRBV28 with TRBJ1-5; D is uncertain. In germline, CDR1 is MDHEN, CDR2 SYDVKM. V gave up 4 bases and J gave up 2 bases, with 9 bases separating them. The CDR3 sequence is 14 residues long. The chain's CDR3 is CASSSAVGNQPQHF. The DNA for the CDR3 is TGTGCCAGCAGTTCCGCAGTGGGCAATCAGCCCCAGCATTTT.

The chain employs TRBV7-8 and TRBJ2-1, with TRBD1 as a possible D gene (6 bases). Trimming cost V 6 bases and J 13 bases, with 28 bases left between them. This CDR3 region has 16 residues. Germline-derived CDR1 and CDR2 are SGHVS and FQNEAQ. The chain's CDR3 is CASSPAGAASSLKQFF. For the CDR3, the DNA is TGTGCCAGCAGTCCGGCAGGGGCCGCTTCAAGCCTGAAACAGTTCTTC.

This chain uses TRBV7-8 with TRBJ1-5; 10 nucleotides agree with TRBD1. V shed 0 bases and J 5 bases; nucleotides not matched to a gene: 4. CDR1 and CDR2 (germline): SGHVS, FQNEAQ. The CDR3 runs to 16 residues. Here the CDR3 reads CASSLAGTGVHQPQHF. In DNA form, the CDR3 reads TGTGCCAGCAGCTTAGCGGGGACAGGGGTGCATCAGCCCCAGCATTTT.

This chain connects TRBV7-3 to TRBJ2-7; TRBD2 agrees at 13 bases. The CDR3 consists of 14 residues. The junction had 2 bases not matched to a gene; V was cut back by 4 bases and J by 5 bases. Germline V gives CDR1 SGHTA, CDR2 FQGTGA. The CDR3 is CASSSGLAGDEQYF. The CDR3, as DNA: TGTGCCAGCAGCTCCGGACTAGCGGGAGACGAGCAGTACTTC.

This rearrangement joins TRBV5-1 to TRBJ1-1, with D perhaps TRBD1 (5 bases). Germline V gene data show CDR1 as SGHRS and CDR2 as YFSETQ. Trimming left V 4 bases short and J 2 bases short, with 9 bases between. CDR3 length: 13 residues. Written as DNA, the CDR3 is TGCGCCAGCAGCGCCACAGGTAACACTGAAGCTTTCTTT. This encodes CASSATGNTEAFF.

CDR3 in DNA: TGTGCCTGGATACCCCAGGACACCATAGGGCAGTACTTC. This translates into CAWIPQDTIGQYF. This chain joins TRBV30 and TRBJ2-7; weak D call: TRBD1 (5 bases). The CDR3 runs to 13 residues. Per germline, CDR1 GTSNPN and CDR2 SVGIG (reference sequence). V was shortened by 4 bases and J by 9 bases, with 19 bases between the two germline ends.

This clone was recorded once. The CDR3 loop is CSVSPRAEKLFF. The CDR3 DNA reads as TGCAGCGTTTCCCCTAGGGCCGAAAAACTGTTTTTT. The chain uses TRBV29-1 and TRBJ1-4; D not certain. The CDR3 is 12 residues long. Looked up from germline, CDR1 is SQVTM and CDR2 is ANQGSEA. The V end was cut by 5 bases, the J end by 8 bases, with 12 bases between.

This sequence joins TRBV6-6 and TRBJ2-7; D not certain. Germline CDR1 reads MNHNY; CDR2 reads SVGAGI (reference sequence). The CDR3 contains 14 residues. V was pared by 6 bases and J by 0 bases, with 12 bases between. The CDR3 DNA follows: TGTGCCAGCAGACCCCAACAGAGCTCCTACGAGCAGTACTTC. This gives the protein CASRPQQSSYEQYF.

The genes are TRBV27 and TRBJ2-7; 12 positions match TRBD2. J was trimmed by 4 bases and V by 5 bases; bases with no gene match: 9. Germline V CDR1 and CDR2: MNHEY, SMNVEV (reference sequence). The CDR3 is made up of 16 amino acids. This CDR3 reads CASSDQTSGSRYEQYF. The CDR3 coding sequence is TGTGCCAGCAGTGATCAGACTAGCGGGAGTAGGTACGAGCAGTACTTC.

The chain recombines TRBV28 with TRBJ2-3; tentatively, D is TRBD2 (6 bases). This CDR3 has 13 amino acids. CDR1 is MDHEN, CDR2 SYDVKM, per germline. Trimming shortened V by 5 bases and J by 4 bases, and 10 bases separated the two germline ends. The CDR3 spells CASSPGLADTQYF. The CDR3 coding sequence is TGTGCCAGCAGTCCGGGACTCGCAGATACGCAGTATTTT.

The chain combines TRBV9 with TRBJ1-1, with TRBD1 matching over 9 bases. CDR1 and CDR2 from the germline V gene are SGDLS and YYNGEE. The CDR3 covers 15 residues. The V and J ends lost 4 bases and 1 base, in that order; junction bases with no gene match: 5. CDR3 amino acids: CASSRRTGENTEAFF. The CDR3, as DNA: TGTGCCAGCAGCAGACGGACAGGGGAGAACACTGAAGCTTTCTTT.

The rearrangement joins TRBV10-3 to TRBJ2-3, with unresolved D. V lost 10 bases and J 5 bases, leaving 10 bases between the germline ends. This CDR3 has 11 residues. Germline lookup yields CDR1 ENHRY and CDR2 SYGVKD. The CDR3 region is CATLIGDTQYF. The CDR3 DNA reads TGTGCCACACTCATCGGAGATACGCAGTATTTT.

J is TRBJ1-2 and V is TRBV6-5; D gene uncertain. The CDR3 totals 13 residues. Germline V gene lookup returns CDR1 MNHEY and CDR2 SVGAGI. V lost 7 bases to trimming and J lost 2 bases, with 11 bases between them. The CDR3 coding sequence is TGTGCCAGCACCGATCAGCTCAACTATGGCTACACCTTC. It codes for CASTDQLNYGYTF.

This clone occurred a few times. This sequence joins TRBV7-9 and TRBJ2-7; D is possibly TRBD2 (6 bases). The V and J ends lost 5 bases and 7 bases respectively, with 12 bases between them. The CDR3 runs to 12 residues. Germline lookup yields CDR1 SEHNR and CDR2 FQNEAQ (reference sequence). This CDR3 reads CASSVVAAEQYF. CDR3 in DNA: TGTGCCAGCAGCGTAGTAGCGGCTGAGCAGTACTTC.

The chain is built from TRBV9 and TRBJ2-7; D is perhaps TRBD1 or TRBD2 (5 bases each). The CDR3 covers 17 residues. From germline, CDR1 is SGDLS and CDR2 YYNGEE. Deletions cut 1 base from V and 3 bases from J, with 20 bases between. This CDR3 reads CASSVWLVGTSIYEQYF. In DNA, the CDR3 is TGTGCCAGCAGCGTATGGCTGGTGGGGACGAGCATCTACGAGCAGTACTTC.

The V gene is TRBV18, the J gene TRBJ2-7, with TRBD2 identical over 11 bases. V lost 3 bases to trimming and J lost 3 bases; unmatched junction nucleotides: 1. Germline assignment: CDR1 KGHSH and CDR2 LQKENI. This CDR3 has 14 residues. CDR3 residues: CASSPGLADYEQYF. The CDR3 DNA reads as TGTGCCAGCTCACCGGGACTAGCGGACTACGAGCAGTACTTC.

The chain carries TRBV5-1 and TRBJ1-4; D call uncertain. The V gene lost 0 bases and the J gene lost 3 bases, with 6 bases spanning the gap. Germline V gives CDR1 SGHRS, CDR2 YFSETQ. The CDR3 is made up of 14 amino acids. This CDR3 reads CASSLERANEKLFF. The CDR3, as DNA: TGCGCCAGCAGCTTGGAGAGGGCTAATGAAAAACTGTTTTTT.

The chain recombines TRBV28 with TRBJ2-1; 8 bases fit TRBD1. With 5 bases clipped from V and 3 bases from J, the junction kept 9 bases outside the gene matches. The CDR3 spans 16 residues. The germline gives CDR1 MDHEN, CDR2 SYDVKM. DNA for the CDR3: TGTGCCAGCAGTCTGCAGGGGGCGCCTGGCTACAATGAGCAGTTCTTC. Protein: CASSLQGAPGYNEQFF. The full variable domain, in which reference TRBV28 and TRBJ2-1 provide the parts outside the CDR3, is DVKVTQSSRYLVKRTGEKVFLECVQDMDHENMFWYRQDPGLGLRLIYFSYDVKMKEKGDIPEGYSVSREKKERFSLILESASTNQTSMYLCASSLQGAPGYNEQFFGPGTRLTVL.